A selection of T cell receptor beta chains follows, all from one sample in a study of blood T cell repertoires in COVID-19. Sequencing was performed with immunoSEQ multiplex PCR; in TCRdb, only in-frame clones are kept and a portion is missing. The data contain roughly 350,000 clones, about 90% of them singletons. Material for sequencing was peripheral blood. These TCRs come from a young woman who had recovered from COVID-19. The CDR3 runs from the conserved cysteine through the conserved F or W. A D gene is named only where the DNA matches it firmly. The size entry is marked missing in some rows and otherwise reads once, few, many or a size class.

>TRBV13|.|.|TRBJ2-1
CASSPPSYNEQFF
TGTGCCAGCAGCCCTCCTAGTTACAATGAGCAGTTCTTC
>TRBV10-1|once|TRBD1|TRBJ2-3
CASPGDRGVFCTDTQYF
TGCGCCAGCCCTGGGGACAGGGGTGTCTTTTGCACAGATACGCAGTATTTT
>TRBV6-5|.|TRBD2|TRBJ2-1
CASSLAGPSYNEQFF
TGTGCCAGCAGTTTAGCGGGACCATCCTACAATGAGCAGTTCTTC
>TRBV18|.|TRBD2|TRBJ2-1
CASSPRGATGRNEQFF
TGTGCCAGCTCACCACGAGGGGCCACCGGGAGGAATGAGCAGTTCTTC
>TRBV7-6|.|.|TRBJ2-1
CASSLYGSRDEQFF
TGTGCCAGCAGCTTATACGGGAGTCGGGATGAGCAGTTCTTC
>TRBV5-6|.|.|TRBJ2-1
CASGRPLEQFF
TGTGCCAGCGGGAGACCTCTGGAGCAGTTCTTC
>TRBV5-5|.|TRBD2|TRBJ2-2
CASSREGNPIQGGGELFF
TGTGCCAGCAGCCGGGAGGGGAACCCCATCCAAGGTGGCGGGGAGCTGTTTTTT
>TRBV7-2|once|.|TRBJ2-1
CASSPRLANEQFF
TGTGCCAGCAGCCCCAGGTTAGCGAATGAGCAGTTCTTC
>TRBV2|once|TRBD1|TRBJ1-2
CASSEPGTGYGYTF
TGTGCCAGCAGTGAACCCGGGACAGGCTATGGCTACACCTTC
>TRBV5-1|.|.|TRBJ1-1
CASSLVRSTAGNMNTEAFF
TGCGCCAGCAGCTTGGTTCGCTCTACGGCAGGGAATATGAACACTGAAGCTTTCTTT
>TRBV5-1|.|.|TRBJ2-2
CASSLAGGANTGELFF
TGCGCCAGCAGCTTGGCTGGAGGAGCGAACACCGGGGAGCTGTTTTTT
>TRBV30|.|.|TRBJ2-2
CAWVGTFRTGELFF
TGTGCCTGGGTTGGGACATTTCGCACCGGGGAGCTGTTTTTT
>TRBV19|.|TRBD1|TRBJ2-3
CASSSRTGGTGADTQYF
TGTGCCAGTAGCTCCAGAACGGGTGGGACAGGTGCAGATACGCAGTATTTT
>TRBV9|.|TRBD2|TRBJ2-1
CASSPSTSAGSEQFF
TGTGCCAGCAGCCCCTCGACTAGCGCAGGCAGTGAGCAGTTCTTC
>TRBV4-1|.|.|TRBJ2-2
CASTQRIAVSGELFF
TGCGCCAGCACCCAGCGAATAGCGGTTTCCGGGGAGCTGTTTTTT
>TRBV18|once|.|TRBJ2-5
CASSPGGGATQYF
TGTGCCAGCTCACCCGGCGGAGGGGCGACCCAGTACTTC
>TRBV7-9|.|.|TRBJ1-1
CASSQDSNTEAFF
TGTGCCAGCAGCCAAGACTCGAACACTGAAGCTTTCTTT
>TRBV6-2/TRBV6-3|.|TRBD2|TRBJ2-1
CASSYSRGSGPSSYNEQFF
TGTGCCAGCAGTTACTCGCGCGGGAGCGGGCCTAGCTCCTACAATGAGCAGTTCTTC
>TRBV29-1|.|.|TRBJ2-1
CSVEEGTFYNEQFF
TGCAGCGTTGAGGAGGGAACCTTCTACAATGAGCAGTTCTTC
>TRBV9|.|.|TRBJ1-3
CASSLEGGSGNTIYF
TGTGCCAGCAGCCTTGAGGGGGGGTCGGGAAACACCATATATTTT
>TRBV5-1|.|TRBD1|TRBJ1-1
CASSLERGGEVFTEAFF
TGCGCCAGCAGCTTGGAGAGAGGGGGCGAGGTGTTCACTGAAGCTTTCTTT
>TRBV6-5|.|.|TRBJ2-3
CASSYSGSSTDTQYF
TGTGCCAGCAGTTACTCGGGCTCGAGCACAGATACGCAGTATTTT
>TRBV5-1|.|.|TRBJ2-3
CASSLGLHSQSTDTQYF
TGCGCCAGCAGCTTGGGTCTGCATTCCCAGAGCACAGATACGCAGTATTTT
>TRBV19|.|.|TRBJ2-6
CASSIWAGFAGANVLTF
TGTGCCAGTAGTATTTGGGCCGGCTTCGCTGGGGCCAACGTCCTGACTTTC
>TRBV5-6|.|.|TRBJ2-1
CASSFEHTEQFF
TGTGCCAGCAGCTTCGAACACACTGAGCAGTTCTTC
>TRBV5-1|once|TRBD2|TRBJ2-1
CASSQTSGGTNNEQFF
TGCGCCAGCAGCCAAACTAGCGGGGGGACGAACAATGAGCAGTTCTTC
>TRBV7-2|.|.|TRBJ1-1
CASSFEQAQGAFF
TGTGCCAGCAGCTTCGAACAGGCTCAGGGAGCTTTCTTT
>TRBV14|.|.|TRBJ1-2
CASSQDGVNYGYTF
TGTGCCAGCAGCCAAGATGGAGTTAACTATGGCTACACCTTC
>TRBV6-5|.|TRBD1|TRBJ1-4
CGSGTGDEKLFF
TGTGGCTCCGGGACAGGGGATGAAAAACTGTTTTTT
>TRBV11-3|.|TRBD2|TRBJ2-5
CASSTRLAGGQETQYF
TGTGCCAGCAGCACCCGACTAGCGGGAGGACAAGAGACCCAGTACTTC